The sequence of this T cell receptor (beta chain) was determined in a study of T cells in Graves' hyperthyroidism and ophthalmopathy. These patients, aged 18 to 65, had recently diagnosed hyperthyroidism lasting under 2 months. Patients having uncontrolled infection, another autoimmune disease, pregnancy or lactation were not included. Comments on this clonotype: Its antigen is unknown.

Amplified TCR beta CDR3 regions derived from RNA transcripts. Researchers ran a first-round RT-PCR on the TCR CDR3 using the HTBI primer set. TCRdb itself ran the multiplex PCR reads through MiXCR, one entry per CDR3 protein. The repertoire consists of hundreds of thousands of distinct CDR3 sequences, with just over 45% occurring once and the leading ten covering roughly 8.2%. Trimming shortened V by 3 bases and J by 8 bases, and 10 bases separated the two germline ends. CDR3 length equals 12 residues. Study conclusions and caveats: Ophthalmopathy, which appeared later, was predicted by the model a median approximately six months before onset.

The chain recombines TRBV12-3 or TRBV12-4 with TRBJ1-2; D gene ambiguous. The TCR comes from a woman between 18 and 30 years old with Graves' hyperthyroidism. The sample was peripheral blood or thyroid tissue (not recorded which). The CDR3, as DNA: TGTGCCAGCAGTTTTAGTAGACGCGGCTACACCTTC. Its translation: CASSFSRRGYTF.